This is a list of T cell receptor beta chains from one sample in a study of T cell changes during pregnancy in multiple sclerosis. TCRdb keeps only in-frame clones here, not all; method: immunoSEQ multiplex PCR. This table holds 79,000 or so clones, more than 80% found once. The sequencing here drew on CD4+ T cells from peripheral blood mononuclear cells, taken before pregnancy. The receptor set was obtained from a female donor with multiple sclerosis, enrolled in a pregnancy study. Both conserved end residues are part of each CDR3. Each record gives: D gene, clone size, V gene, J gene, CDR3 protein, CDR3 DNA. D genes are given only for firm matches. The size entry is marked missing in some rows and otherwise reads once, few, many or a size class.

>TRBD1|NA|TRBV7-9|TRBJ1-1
CASSWGRGQGFSTEAFF
TGTGCCAGCAGCTGGGGCAGGGGGCAAGGGTTTAGCACTGAAGCTTTCTTT
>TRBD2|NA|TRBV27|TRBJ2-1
CASSLVRTSGINEQFF
TGTGCCAGCAGTTTAGTGAGGACTAGCGGGATAAATGAGCAGTTCTTC
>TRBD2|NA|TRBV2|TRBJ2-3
CASSGRLAGDTQYF
TGTGCCAGCAGTGGGAGACTAGCGGGCGATACGCAGTATTTT
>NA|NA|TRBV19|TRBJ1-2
CASSTRQPKREGYTF
TGTGCCAGTAGTACCCGACAGCCAAAGCGGGAAGGCTACACCTTC
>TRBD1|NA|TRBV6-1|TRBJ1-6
CASSERGTGSSPLHF
TGTGCCAGCAGTGAAAGGGGGACAGGTTCTTCACCCCTCCACTTT
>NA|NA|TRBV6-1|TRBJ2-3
CASSFSRDTQYF
TGTGCCAGCAGTTTCTCCCGGGATACGCAGTATTTT
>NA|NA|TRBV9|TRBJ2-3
CASARGTPSTDTQYF
TGTGCCAGCGCGAGGGGGACCCCTAGCACAGATACGCAGTATTTT
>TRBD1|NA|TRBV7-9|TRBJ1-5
CASTQGAVQPQHF
TGTGCCAGCACCCAGGGGGCGGTTCAGCCCCAGCATTTT
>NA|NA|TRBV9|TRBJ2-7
CASSPPKDHLLYEQYF
TGTGCCAGCAGCCCCCCCAAAGATCACCTACTCTACGAGCAGTACTTC
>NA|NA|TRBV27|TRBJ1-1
CASSWAAGKATEAFF
TGTGCCAGCAGTTGGGCGGCAGGGAAGGCCACTGAAGCTTTCTTT
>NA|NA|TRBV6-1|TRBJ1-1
CASPGNTEAFF
TGTGCCAGTCCAGGGAACACTGAAGCTTTCTTT
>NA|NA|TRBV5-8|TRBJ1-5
CASSRAGGAEGQPQHF
TGTGCCAGCAGCCGAGCCGGGGGGGCAGAAGGGCAGCCCCAGCATTTT
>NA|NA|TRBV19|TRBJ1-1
CASSMGSGAEAFF
TGTGCCAGTAGTATGGGTTCGGGGGCTGAAGCTTTCTTT
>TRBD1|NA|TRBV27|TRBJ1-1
CASRRTGDYTEAFF
TGTGCCAGCAGACGAACAGGGGACTACACTGAAGCTTTCTTT
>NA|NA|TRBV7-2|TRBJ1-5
CASSLQQGMGNQPQHF
TGTGCCAGCAGCTTGCAACAGGGTATGGGCAATCAGCCCCAGCATTTT
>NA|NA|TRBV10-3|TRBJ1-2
CAISGAAESHGYTF
TGTGCCATCAGTGGGGCCGCTGAATCTCATGGCTACACCTTC
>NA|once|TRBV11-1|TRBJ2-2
CASSLRGGAHNGELFF
TGTGCCAGCAGCTTAAGAGGGGGGGCTCATAACGGGGAGCTGTTTTTT
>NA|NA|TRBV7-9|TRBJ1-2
CASSLQGPNYGYTF
TGTGCCAGCAGCCTTCAGGGGCCTAACTATGGCTACACCTTC
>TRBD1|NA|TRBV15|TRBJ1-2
CATSDPLDRADGYTF
TGTGCCACCAGCGACCCACTGGACAGGGCGGATGGCTACACCTTC
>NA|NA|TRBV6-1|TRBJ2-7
CASTGTYEQYF
TGTGCCAGCACAGGAACCTACGAGCAGTACTTC
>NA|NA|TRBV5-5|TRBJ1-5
CASSFLGGQGNNQPQHF
TGTGCCAGCAGCTTCCTCGGGGGGCAGGGTAACAATCAGCCCCAGCATTTT
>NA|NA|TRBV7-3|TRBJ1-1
CASSRRGATEAFF
TGTGCCAGCAGCAGACGTGGGGCAACTGAAGCTTTCTTT
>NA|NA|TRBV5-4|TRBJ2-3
CASSVPQQFGGDTQYF
TGTGCCAGCAGCGTGCCCCAGCAATTTGGCGGAGATACGCAGTATTTT
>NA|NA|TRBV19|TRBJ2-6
CASSIYLDGANVLTF
TGTGCCAGTAGTATCTATCTAGACGGGGCCAACGTCCTGACTTTC
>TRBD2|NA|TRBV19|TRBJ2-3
CASSMGLAGSTDTQYF
TGTGCCAGTAGTATGGGACTAGCGGGGAGCACAGATACGCAGTATTTT
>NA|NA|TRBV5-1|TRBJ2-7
CASSLAYGLYEQYF
TGCGCCAGCAGCCTGGCTTACGGACTTTACGAGCAGTACTTC
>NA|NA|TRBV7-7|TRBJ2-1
CASSLAQGTFEFF
TGTGCCAGCAGCTTAGCGCAGGGTACTTTTGAGTTCTTC